Following are 18 T cell receptor beta chains from one sample sequenced in a study of blood T cells in healthy people across ages. Through a sample-barcoded 5' primer and a J-beta primer mix, a second PCR was run for roughly 6 to 12 cycles. TCRdb reanalysed the 5' RACE reads using MiXCR and keeps one entry per CDR3 protein. The sample contains 2 million or so distinct CDR3 sequences, about 50% of which appear only once. Sequencing was done on a sample of blood. The receptors shown here come from a woman in her thirties or forties in good health.

The rearrangement links TRBV6-5 to TRBJ2-5, with D unclear. Germline CDR1 MNHEY, CDR2 SVGAGI. The CDR3 consists of 13 residues. Trimming cost V 2 bases and J 9 bases, with 13 bases left between them. For the CDR3, the DNA is TGTGCCAGCAGTTACGACACGGTTGAGGCCCAGTACTTC. Its translation is CASSYDTVEAQYF.

The chain links TRBV2 to TRBJ2-5, with 10 bases lining up with TRBD1. The ends lost 6 bases at V and 5 bases at J; junction bases unmatched: 9. This CDR3 is built from 15 residues. Germline CDR1 reads SNHLY; CDR2 reads FYNNEI. CDR3 amino acids: CASRRQGALRETQYF. Here the CDR3 DNA reads TGTGCCAGCAGGCGACAGGGGGCCCTCCGGGAGACCCAGTACTTC.

A remark on this clonotype: The junction departs from the called germline gene at one end, perhaps through a read error. The CDR3 bases are TGTGCCAGCAGCCAGACAGTCCATAGGACTAGCGGGGGTGGGGAGACCCCGTACTTC. This codes for CASSQTVHRTSGGGETPYF. V gene TRBV4-2 combines with J gene TRBJ2-5; the match to TRBD2 covers 13 bases. Germline values: CDR1 LGHNA, CDR2 YNFKEQ. The CDR3 sequence is 19 residues long.

The V call is TRBV10-3, the J call TRBJ1-4, with 7 positions matching TRBD1. Germline V gene data show CDR1 as ENHRY and CDR2 as SYGVKD. The V segment lost 6 bases and the J segment 3 bases; nucleotides outside the gene matches: 7. The CDR3 sequence is 15 residues long. The CDR3 region is CAIRDGGQPNEKLFF. As DNA, the CDR3 is TGTGCCATCAGAGACGGGGGACAGCCTAATGAAAAACTGTTTTTT.

This clonotype was observed once. The chain combines TRBV28 with TRBJ2-3; a weak D match, TRBD1 (6 bases). In germline, CDR1 is MDHEN, CDR2 SYDVKM. CDR3 size: 14 residues. Between the trimmed V and J ends, which lost 7 bases and 4 bases, there was a span of 15 bases. The CDR3 sequence: CASTTGTFADTQYF. CDR3 nucleotides: TGTGCCAGCACCACGGGGACATTCGCAGATACGCAGTATTTT.

This clonotype occurred once. V gene TRBV6-2 or TRBV6-3 combines with J gene TRBJ2-3; TRBD1 aligns across 9 bases. The CDR3 runs 18 residues. Trimming at V came to 2 bases and at J to 2 bases, leaving 11 bases not matched to a gene. The V gene's germline CDR1 is MNHEY and CDR2 SVGEGT. As DNA, the CDR3 is TGTGCCAGCAGTTACCCTTTTACGACAGGGGGTAACACAGATACGCAGTATTTT. This codes for CASSYPFTTGGNTDTQYF.

This clonotype was seen only a few times. The chain links TRBV5-1 to TRBJ2-3; D is uncertain. This CDR3 spans 15 amino acids. Germline CDR1 and CDR2: SGHRS and YFSETQ. The V and J ends lost 6 bases and 2 bases respectively, with 16 bases between them. The CDR3 nucleotides read TGCGCCAGCATATCCAGACCTTCTTACACAGATACGCAGTATTTT. Amino acids: CASISRPSYTDTQYF.

This rearrangement joins TRBV12-3 or TRBV12-4 to TRBJ2-4; 11 bases map to TRBD1. Trimming removed 6 bases from V and 0 bases from J; junction bases left unmatched: 7. The length of the CDR3 is 17 residues. The CDR3 nucleotides read TGTGCCAGCAGCCACCTGGGACAGGGGGGAGCCAAAAACATTCAGTACTTC. Translation gives CASSHLGQGGAKNIQYF.

V gene TRBV7-2 combines with J gene TRBJ2-3; 7 bases agree with TRBD2. The CDR3 is 16 amino acids. The V segment lost 1 base and the J segment 6 bases; nucleotides outside the gene matches: 10. Germline values: CDR1 SGHTA, CDR2 FQGNSA. DNA for the CDR3: TGTGCCAGCAGCTTAGTCTCGGCGGGGGTAAGGGATACGCAGTATTTT. Translating gives CASSLVSAGVRDTQYF. The entire variable domain, with the rest obtained from reference TRBV7-2 and TRBJ2-3, is as follows: GAGVSQSPSNKVTEKGKDVELRCDPISGHTALYWYRQSLGQGLEFLIYFQGNSAPDKSGLPSDRFSAERTGGSVSTLTIQRTQQEDSAVYLCASSLVSAGVRDTQYFGPGTRLTVL.

The J gene is TRBJ2-4, the V gene TRBV9; either TRBD1 or TRBD2 may fit D (6 bases each). V shed 3 bases and J shed 8 bases, with 18 bases lying between them. From germline, CDR1 is SGDLS and CDR2 YYNGEE. The CDR3 covers 15 residues. CDR3 sequence: CASSERGVGEDIQYF. Here the CDR3 DNA reads TGTGCCAGCAGCGAGAGGGGGGTAGGAGAGGACATTCAGTACTTC.

The chain uses TRBV20-1 and TRBJ2-1; 9 nucleotides agree with TRBD2. The CDR3 spans 14 residues. V shed 7 bases, J shed 0 bases, and the junction held 4 bases outside the gene matches. Germline V gene lookup returns CDR1 DFQATT and CDR2 SNEGSKA (reference sequence). The CDR3 region has the DNA TGCAGTGGAGCGCGGGGGGGCTCCTACAATGAGCAGTTCTTC. This encodes CSGARGGSYNEQFF.

This chain links TRBV28 with TRBJ2-4; D is possibly TRBD1 (6 bases). Germline V lookup: CDR1 MDHEN, CDR2 SYDVKM. The CDR3 runs 18 residues. Trimming cost V 4 bases and J 3 bases, with 22 bases left between them. The CDR3 loop is CASSYPPNRVSDKNIQYF. The CDR3 nucleotides are TGTGCCAGCAGTTACCCGCCCAACAGGGTGTCGGACAAAAACATTCAGTACTTC.

V gene TRBV9 combines with J gene TRBJ2-6; D might be TRBD2 (7 bases). The length of the CDR3 is 17 residues. The V gene lost 4 bases and the J gene lost 3 bases, with 17 bases spanning the gap. Germline assignment: CDR1 SGDLS and CDR2 YYNGEE. The CDR3: CASSSDGGLGGANVLTF. DNA for the CDR3: TGTGCCAGCAGCTCCGACGGGGGGCTAGGTGGGGCCAACGTCCTGACTTTC.

The CDR3 nucleotides are TGTGCCAGCAGCCGGGGGGCTGACAATCAGCCCCAGCATTTT. It specifies CASSRGADNQPQHF. The rearrangement links TRBV6-1 to TRBJ1-5, with a possible D match to TRBD1 (6 bases). The V gene lost 6 bases and the J gene lost 3 bases, with 12 bases spanning the gap. CDR3 length: 14 amino acids. In germline, CDR1 is MNHNS, CDR2 SASEGT.

This clonotype was seen more than once but under ten times. CDR3 sequence (DNA): TGTGCCACCAGCAGGGACAGGTACCAAGAGACCCAGTACTTC. This gives the protein CATSRDRYQETQYF. J is TRBJ2-5 and V is TRBV15; 7 bases align to TRBD1. The junction had 1 base not matched to a gene; V was cut back by 3 bases and J by 0 bases. The CDR3 is made up of 14 amino acids. Germline V lookup: CDR1 LNHNV, CDR2 YYDKDF (reference sequence). The entire variable domain, with the rest obtained from reference TRBV15 and TRBJ2-5, is as follows: DAMVIQNPRYQVTQFGKPVTLSCSQTLNHNVMYWYQQKSSQAPKLLFHYYDKDFNNEADTPDNFQSRRPNTSFCFLDIRSPGLGDTAMYLCATSRDRYQETQYFGPGTRLLVL.

The count of this clonotype is one. This chain uses TRBV9 with TRBJ2-3; TRBD2 aligns across 13 bases. CDR3 length: 17 amino acids. Trimming took 2 bases from V and 1 from J; bases not matched to a gene: 4. Germline CDR1 and CDR2: SGDLS and YYNGEE. The CDR3 bases are TGTGCCAGCAGCGTCGGGACTAGCGGGACCGGCACAGATACGCAGTATTTT. It specifies CASSVGTSGTGTDTQYF.

This clonotype was seen a handful of times. The CDR3 nucleotides are TGTGCCAGCAACCCGGGTAGCTACAATGAGCAGTTCTTC. The encoded protein is CASNPGSYNEQFF. The chain has TRBV6-2 or TRBV6-3 and TRBJ2-1; D unclear. CDR3 length equals 13 residues. V lost 7 bases and J 3 bases, leaving 10 bases between the germline ends. CDR1 MNHEY and CDR2 SVGEGT come from the germline V gene.

This clonotype was recorded a few times. This chain uses TRBV5-1 with TRBJ2-7; 7 nucleotides line up with TRBD1. Trimming took 4 bases from V and 4 from J; bases not matched to a gene: 11. In germline, CDR1 is SGHRS, CDR2 YFSETQ. The CDR3 has 15 residues. CDR3 amino acids: CASSPGQAASYEQYF. In nucleotides, the CDR3 is TGCGCCAGCAGCCCAGGACAGGCGGCCTCTTACGAGCAGTACTTC.